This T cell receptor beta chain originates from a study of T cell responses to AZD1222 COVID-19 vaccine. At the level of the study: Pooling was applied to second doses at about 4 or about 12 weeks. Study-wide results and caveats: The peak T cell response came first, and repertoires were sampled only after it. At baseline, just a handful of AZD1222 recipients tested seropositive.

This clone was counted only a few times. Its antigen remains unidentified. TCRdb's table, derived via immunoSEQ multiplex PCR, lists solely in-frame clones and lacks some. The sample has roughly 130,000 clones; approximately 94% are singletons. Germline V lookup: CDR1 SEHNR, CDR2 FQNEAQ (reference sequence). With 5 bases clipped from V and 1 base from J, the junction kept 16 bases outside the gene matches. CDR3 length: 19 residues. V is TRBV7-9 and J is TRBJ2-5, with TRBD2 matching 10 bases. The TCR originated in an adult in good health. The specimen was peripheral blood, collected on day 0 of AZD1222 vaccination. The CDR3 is CASSPRSRGLAGVQETQYF. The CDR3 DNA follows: TGTGCCAGCAGCCCCCGAAGCAGGGGGCTAGCGGGAGTCCAAGAGACCCAGTACTTC.